The 18 T cell receptor beta chains below were found in one sample sequenced in a study of human T cells and chemical hapten exposure. Time point described: pre-sensitization, week 0. Stated treatment: therapeutic diphenylcyclopropenone sensitization with weekly scalp DPC. Total RNA was isolated from unfractionated whole blood. From the RACE reads, TCRdb called clonotypes with MiXCR, one entry per CDR3 protein. Among 35,000 to 40,000 distinct CDR3 sequences listed, 10% to 15% were seen once. The source material was whole blood, sampled in connection with sensitization to the hapten diphenylcyclopropenone (DPC). Every receptor here comes from a woman aged 40 to 55 with alopecia areata. Some clones in this sample may be carry-over from other donors' samples.

With respect to this clonotype: This may be a read error: a much more frequent sequence differs by one nucleotide. The chain carries TRBV2 and TRBJ2-5, with a weak D call TRBD2 (6 bases). CDR3 size: 12 residues. Germline V gene data show CDR1 as SNHLY and CDR2 as FYNNEI. This CDR3 is CVSNLAKETQYF. DNA for the CDR3: TGTGTCAGCAACCTAGCGAAGGAGACCCAGTACTTC.

V gene TRBV18 combines with J gene TRBJ2-6; D might be TRBD1 (7 bases). This CDR3 is built from 16 residues. Trimming left V 3 bases short and J 0 bases short, with 9 bases between. From germline, CDR1 is KGHSH and CDR2 LQKENI. The CDR3 DNA sequence: TGTGCCAGCTCACCTCAGGGGGGCTCTGGGGCCAACGTCCTGACTTTC. Translating gives CASSPQGGSGANVLTF.

Only a few counts were recorded for this clonotype. The J gene is TRBJ2-7, the V gene TRBV19; 7 positions agree with TRBD1. CDR3 length: 15 residues. Germline-derived CDR1 and CDR2 are LNHDA and SQIVND (reference sequence). The V and J ends lost 4 bases and 0 bases, in that order; junction bases with no gene match: 6. The CDR3 region has the DNA TGTGCCAGTAGTAGCACCCGGGACAGCTCCTACGAGCAGTACTTC. This gives the protein CASSSTRDSSYEQYF.

Comments on this clonotype: A much larger clone is a single base away; this may be a read error. This chain connects TRBV18 to TRBJ1-1; 7 nucleotides match TRBD1. Germline assignment: CDR1 KGHSH and CDR2 LQKENI. The CDR3 is 15 amino acids. CDR3 DNA: TGTACCAGCTCACAATCGCCAGGGGGTCTAACTGAAGCTTTCTTT. It is translated as CTSSQSPGGLTEAFF. The full variable domain, its missing parts supplied by reference TRBV18 and TRBJ1-1, is NAGVMQNPRHLVRRRGQEARLRCSPMKGHSHVYWYRQLPEEGLKFMVYLQKENIIDESGMPKERFSAEFPKEGPSILRIQQVVRGDSAAYFCTSSQSPGGLTEAFFGQGTRLTVV.

This clonotype showed up many times. The chain has TRBV20-1 and TRBJ2-5; weak D call: TRBD2 (5 bases). The CDR3 runs 13 residues. The germline V and J ends were trimmed by 8 bases and 0 bases, with 13 bases remaining between them. Looked up from germline, CDR1 is DFQATT and CDR2 is SNEGSKA (reference sequence). The CDR3 DNA is TGCAGTACAGCGGTCCGGTACCAAGAGACCCAGTACTTC. Its translation is CSTAVRYQETQYF.

This sequence joins TRBV27 and TRBJ2-1; possible D gene TRBD1, 6 bases. The CDR3 has 14 residues. Looked up from germline, CDR1 is MNHEY and CDR2 is SMNVEV (reference sequence). The CDR3 protein is CATASQGYYNEQFF. For the CDR3, the DNA is TGTGCAACAGCTAGCCAGGGGTACTACAATGAGCAGTTCTTC.

There are many counts of this clonotype. V is TRBV18 and J is TRBJ2-1; TRBD2 is a possible D gene (6 bases). Deletions cut 3 bases from V and 8 bases from J, with 17 bases between. Per the germline V gene, CDR1 is KGHSH and CDR2 is LQKENI. This CDR3 is 15 amino acids long. The DNA of the CDR3 is TGTGCCAGCTCACCCCGGAATGAGGGAGGCGATGAGCAGTTCTTC. Residues: CASSPRNEGGDEQFF. Combining the CDR3 with reference TRBV18 and TRBJ2-1 gives the whole variable domain NAGVMQNPRHLVRRRGQEARLRCSPMKGHSHVYWYRQLPEEGLKFMVYLQKENIIDESGMPKERFSAEFPKEGPSILRIQQVVRGDSAAYFCASSPRNEGGDEQFFGPGTRLTVL.

In this sample, this clonotype turned up a few times. The V and J genes are TRBV28 and TRBJ1-5; D not resolved. The CDR3 totals 13 residues. Between the trimmed V and J ends, which lost 6 bases and 0 bases, there was a span of 6 bases. In germline, CDR1 is MDHEN, CDR2 SYDVKM. CDR3: CASRAYSNQPQHF. The DNA for the CDR3 is TGTGCCAGCAGGGCGTATAGCAATCAGCCCCAGCATTTT.

The J gene is TRBJ2-7, the V gene TRBV27; tentatively, D is TRBD2 (6 bases). Trimming pared 3 bases from V and 4 bases from J, leaving 16 bases between. The CDR3 length is 15 residues. The germline V gene encodes CDR1 MNHEY and CDR2 SMNVEV (reference sequence). CDR3 protein: CASSFGSAGNYEQYF. The CDR3 bases are TGTGCCAGCAGTTTCGGGAGCGCGGGGAATTACGAGCAGTACTTC.

In its sample, this clonotype was seen many times. The V and J genes are TRBV7-3 and TRBJ2-3; D gene uncertain. V gave up 5 bases and J gave up 5 bases, with 17 bases separating them. The CDR3 totals 15 residues. Germline V gives CDR1 SGHTA, CDR2 FQGTGA. CDR3 in DNA: TGTGCCAGCAGCCCTACGGGCACCCAAGGAGATACGCAGTATTTT. Protein product: CASSPTGTQGDTQYF.

This clonotype occurred a few times. This chain uses TRBV9 with TRBJ2-1; TRBD1 matches 8 bases. Germline CDR1 reads SGDLS; CDR2 reads YYNGEE. The CDR3 is 15 amino acids. V lost 2 bases to trimming and J lost 7 bases; unmatched junction nucleotides: 8. In DNA, the CDR3 is TGTGCCAGCAGCGTCTCAGGGGGCGAGGGAAATGAGCAGTTCTTC. Its protein is CASSVSGGEGNEQFF.

This clonotype was detected ten times or more. The J gene is TRBJ2-2, the V gene TRBV10-1, with D maybe TRBD1 (6 bases). Germline values: CDR1 WNHNN, CDR2 SYGVQD (reference sequence). CDR3 length: 14 amino acids. V shed 4 bases and J shed 1 base, with 7 bases lying between them. This CDR3 reads CASSAGQNTGELFF. In DNA, the CDR3 is TGCGCCAGCAGTGCGGGACAGAACACCGGGGAGCTGTTTTTT.

V gene TRBV5-6 combines with J gene TRBJ1-2; TRBD1 might be the D (5 bases). The CDR3 covers 15 residues. CDR1 is SGHDT, CDR2 YYEEEE, per germline. V gave up 3 bases and J gave up 6 bases, with 18 bases separating them. The DNA of the CDR3 is TGTGCCAGCAGCTGGGCGGGGCCAGGCTTCAATGGCTACACCTTC. Encoded protein: CASSWAGPGFNGYTF.

The sample holds a few counts of this clonotype. The V call is TRBV25-1, the J call TRBJ2-5; 10 bases are shared with TRBD2. CDR1 is MGHDK and CDR2 is SYGVNS in the germline V gene. J gave up 4 bases and V 4 bases, and 9 bases lay outside the gene matches. The CDR3 has 16 residues. The CDR3 spells CASSGNTASGRETQYF. The CDR3 DNA reads TGTGCCAGCAGTGGTAATACCGCTAGCGGGAGAGAGACCCAGTACTTC.

Remarks on this clonotype: This may be a read error: a much more frequent sequence differs by one nucleotide. The V gene is TRBV9, the J gene TRBJ2-1; weak D call: TRBD2 (7 bases). Germline values: CDR1 SGDLS, CDR2 YYNGEE. This CDR3 has 15 residues. Trimming took off 3 bases at V and 7 bases at J, with 17 bases between the two ends. CDR3 bases: TGTGCCAGCAGCGCAGGGGACGGGAGGAGGAATGAGCAGTTCTTC. Amino acid sequence: CASSAGDGRRNEQFF.

This clonotype was found many times. The chain is built from TRBV18 and TRBJ2-3; a weak D match, TRBD1 (6 bases). The V gene's germline CDR1 is KGHSH and CDR2 LQKENI. The CDR3 is 16 residues long. Trimming took off 1 base at V and 0 bases at J, with 11 bases between the two ends. The CDR3 protein is CASSPRGTLSTDTQYF. For the CDR3, the DNA is TGTGCCAGCTCACCACGAGGGACACTCAGCACAGATACGCAGTATTTT. Full variable domain (remainder filled in from reference TRBV18 and TRBJ2-3): NAGVMQNPRHLVRRRGQEARLRCSPMKGHSHVYWYRQLPEEGLKFMVYLQKENIIDESGMPKERFSAEFPKEGPSILRIQQVVRGDSAAYFCASSPRGTLSTDTQYFGPGTRLTVL.

This clonotype was observed a few times. This sequence joins TRBV14 and TRBJ1-2; 9 bases align to TRBD1. The CDR3 contains 15 residues. Germline-derived CDR1 and CDR2 are SGHDN and FVKESK. The V segment lost 4 bases and the J segment 4 bases; nucleotides outside the gene matches: 7. CDR3 in amino acids: CASSRGNRGLYGYTF. The CDR3 region has the DNA TGTGCCAGCAGCCGCGGGAACAGGGGGCTCTATGGCTACACCTTC.

This clonotype was found a few times. This rearrangement joins TRBV5-5 to TRBJ2-2; either TRBD1 or TRBD2 may supply D (5 bases each). The CDR3 is 15 amino acids. Trimming left V 9 bases short and J 2 bases short, with 17 bases between. Germline CDR1 SGHKS, CDR2 YYEKEE (reference sequence). CDR3 bases: TGTGCCACAACGAATCCGGGACCTAACACCGGGGAGCTGTTTTTT. It is translated as CATTNPGPNTGELFF.